A single sample gave rise to the 19 T cell receptor beta chains below, sequenced in a study of shared clonotypes between healthy human individuals. The protocol was immunoSEQ multiplex PCR, while the TCRdb copy is restricted to in-frame clones and leaves out a portion. The table shows about 820,000 clones, with 80% to 95% occurring only once. Naive CD8 cells were CD45RO-negative, positively selected for CCR7, excluding terminally differentiated effector memory CD45RA+ cells. Source material: naive CD8+ T cells sorted from blood. The source is a man aged 25 to 45 in good health.

This sequence joins TRBV10-1 and TRBJ2-1, with D possibly being TRBD2 (6 bases). This CDR3 region has 18 residues. Trimming took 5 bases from V and 4 from J, leaving 24 bases between them. Germline V CDR1 and CDR2: WNHNN, SYGVQD (reference sequence). The DNA of the CDR3 is TGCGCCAGCAGTCTCGGACTAAAGGTGGGTGCCAGGTACAATGAGCAGTTCTTC. Its translation is CASSLGLKVGARYNEQFF.

V is TRBV15 and J is TRBJ2-7; 12 nucleotides align to TRBD2. This CDR3 comprises 13 residues. The trim removed 8 bases at V and 2 bases at J, leaving 1 base unmatched. Germline V lookup: CDR1 LNHNV, CDR2 YYDKDF (reference sequence). CDR3 DNA sequence: TGTGCCACCGCTAGCGGGAGGGCCTACGAGCAGTACTTC. It translates to CATASGRAYEQYF.

The chain joins TRBV7-6 to TRBJ2-7; D possibly corresponds to TRBD2 (6 bases). Germline CDR1 and CDR2: SGHVS and FNYEAQ. The CDR3 has 15 residues. V lost 5 bases and J lost 2, with 16 bases in between. This chain's CDR3 is CASSTSGGFAYEQYF. The CDR3 DNA reads as TGTGCCAGCAGCACGAGCGGAGGGTTCGCCTACGAGCAGTACTTC.

The J gene is TRBJ2-5, the V gene TRBV5-1; 7 nucleotides agree with TRBD2. The V gene's germline CDR1 is SGHRS and CDR2 YFSETQ. The V and J ends lost 5 bases and 5 bases, in that order; junction bases with no gene match: 24. CDR3 size: 19 residues. DNA of the CDR3: TGCGCCAGCAGTCCGGAAGGTCGGCTAGCGGTCCGGCGGGGGGAGACCCAGTACTTC. Its translation: CASSPEGRLAVRRGETQYF.

Comment on this clone: The same CDR3 also results from other DNA sequences found in this sample. The chain has TRBV19 and TRBJ2-3; D is uncertain. Germline lookup yields CDR1 LNHDA and CDR2 SQIVND (reference sequence). The CDR3 is 13 amino acids. V shed 6 bases and J shed 0 bases, with 7 bases lying between them. The CDR3 DNA is TGTGCCAGTAGCCTCGCCAGCACAGATACGCAGTATTTT. Protein product: CASSLASTDTQYF.

The gene calls are TRBV7-9 and TRBJ2-5; TRBD1 agrees at 9 bases. The CDR3 runs 14 residues. The junction had 6 bases not matched to a gene; V was cut back by 5 bases and J by 5 bases. Germline CDR1 is SEHNR and CDR2 is FQNEAQ (reference sequence). Here the CDR3 reads CASSLGTGLETQYF. Written as DNA, the CDR3 is TGTGCCAGCAGCCTCGGGACAGGGTTGGAGACCCAGTACTTC. Complete variable domain (other parts from reference TRBV7-9 and TRBJ2-5): DTGVSQNPRHKITKRGQNVTFRCDPISEHNRLYWYRQTLGQGPEFLTYFQNEAQLEKSRLLSDRFSAERPKGSFSTLEIQRTEQGDSAMYLCASSLGTGLETQYFGPGTRLLVL.

The V gene is TRBV18, the J gene TRBJ1-1; possibly TRBD1 for D (5 bases). The V end was cut by 4 bases, the J end by 3 bases, with 9 bases between. Germline loops: CDR1 KGHSH, CDR2 LQKENI. The CDR3 spans 13 residues. The CDR3: CASSLGADTEAFF. Here the CDR3 DNA reads TGTGCCAGCTCACTAGGGGCGGACACTGAAGCTTTCTTT.

The gene calls are TRBV29-1 and TRBJ2-2; no firm D call. Germline-derived CDR1 and CDR2 are SQVTM and ANQGSEA. This CDR3 comprises 14 residues. V lost 6 bases to trimming and J lost 4 bases, with 15 bases between them. The CDR3 spells CSVGSVSSTGELFF. CDR3 bases: TGCAGCGTGGGGTCAGTGTCGAGCACCGGGGAGCTGTTTTTT.

This chain connects TRBV27 to TRBJ2-3; 7 bases line up with TRBD2. The CDR3 covers 17 residues. Germline CDR1 and CDR2: MNHEY and SMNVEV (reference sequence). After removal of 4 bases from V and 0 bases from J, the junction contained 10 bases not matched to a gene. CDR3 in amino acids: CASSSIGTGGSTDTQYF. The CDR3 DNA is TGTGCCAGCAGTTCTATCGGGACGGGAGGTAGCACAGATACGCAGTATTTT.

This chain connects TRBV5-5 to TRBJ2-2; D might be TRBD1 (6 bases). Germline V lookup: CDR1 SGHKS, CDR2 YYEKEE (reference sequence). The CDR3 extends over 15 amino acids. The V and J ends lost 5 bases and 2 bases respectively, with 13 bases between them. For the CDR3, the DNA is TGTGCCAGCAGATCCGGGACACTTAACACCGGGGAGCTGTTTTTT. Translation gives CASRSGTLNTGELFF.

Concerning this clone: The sample carries other DNA sequences with the same CDR3. V gene TRBV27 combines with J gene TRBJ2-7; D possibly uses TRBD1 or TRBD2 (5 bases each). The germline V gene has CDR1 MNHEY and CDR2 SMNVEV (reference sequence). CDR3 length equals 14 residues. V dropped 5 bases and J dropped 0 bases, with 11 bases sitting between them. As DNA, the CDR3 is TGTGCCAGCAGTCCACGGGGCCGCTCCTACGAGCAGTACTTC. Amino acids: CASSPRGRSYEQYF.

This chain links TRBV19 with TRBJ2-1, with TRBD1 matching 7 bases. The CDR3 has 16 amino acids. Per the germline V gene, CDR1 is LNHDA and CDR2 is SQIVND (reference sequence). V lost 3 bases to trimming and J lost 4 bases; unmatched junction nucleotides: 9. CDR3 sequence reads: CASSIQTGRGYNEQFF. The CDR3 bases are TGTGCCAGTAGTATCCAGACAGGGAGAGGTTACAATGAGCAGTTCTTC.

The V gene is TRBV19, the J gene TRBJ2-2; D is possibly TRBD1 (6 bases). CDR3 length equals 14 residues. V was shortened by 6 bases and J by 4 bases, with 12 bases between the two germline ends. Germline CDR1 reads LNHDA; CDR2 reads SQIVND (reference sequence). The CDR3 DNA reads as TGTGCCAGTAGCGATAACAGGGCCACCGGGGAGCTGTTTTTT. Translated: CASSDNRATGELFF.

This sequence joins TRBV15 and TRBJ1-1; no definite D call. This CDR3 is 16 amino acids long. Looked up from germline, CDR1 is LNHNV and CDR2 is YYDKDF (reference sequence). V was pared by 0 bases and J by 0 bases, with 11 bases between. CDR3 DNA: TGTGCCACCAGCAGAGACGGATTCCCCATGAACACTGAAGCTTTCTTT. Translation gives CATSRDGFPMNTEAFF.

The rearrangement uses TRBV7-8 and TRBJ2-2; unclear D gene. Germline loops: CDR1 SGHVS, CDR2 FQNEAQ. The CDR3 is made up of 15 amino acids. Trimming took off 5 bases at V and 6 bases at J, with 16 bases between the two ends. This CDR3 is CASSQLGEGSGELFF. The CDR3 DNA is TGTGCCAGCAGCCAACTCGGTGAAGGGTCCGGGGAGCTGTTTTTT.

The V and J genes are TRBV25-1 and TRBJ2-3; 8 nucleotides align to TRBD2. Germline V lookup: CDR1 MGHDK, CDR2 SYGVNS. The CDR3 covers 14 residues. Unmatched junction bases numbered 3, after V lost 7 bases and J lost 0 bases. The DNA of the CDR3 is TGTGCCAGCATACCTAGCGGGAGCACAGATACGCAGTATTTT. This translates into CASIPSGSTDTQYF.

Here the CDR3 reads CASRLPMRYEQYF. Written as DNA, the CDR3 is TGTGCCAGCAGACTCCCAATGCGGTACGAGCAGTACTTC. The rearrangement links TRBV7-2 to TRBJ2-7; D remains ambiguous. The germline V and J ends were trimmed by 6 bases and 4 bases, with 13 bases remaining between them. This CDR3 spans 13 amino acids. CDR1 and CDR2 from the germline V gene are SGHTA and FQGNSA.

The chain's CDR3 is CASSLPRTGQTSYEQYF. In DNA form, the CDR3 reads TGTGCCAGCAGCTTACCGAGGACGGGACAGACCTCCTACGAGCAGTACTTC. The chain combines TRBV11-2 with TRBJ2-7, with 7 nucleotides matching TRBD1. Trimming cost V 2 bases and J 0 bases; bases outside gene matches: 10. Germline CDR1 is SGHAT and CDR2 is FQNNGV. The CDR3 contains 17 residues.

This clone was recorded once. Other DNA sequences in the sample encode the same CDR3. This sequence joins TRBV7-9 and TRBJ2-5; a possible D gene is TRBD1 (6 bases). This CDR3 region has 14 residues. Trimming took off 2 bases at V and 5 bases at J, with 12 bases between the two ends. The V gene's germline CDR1 is SEHNR and CDR2 FQNEAQ (reference sequence). CDR3 DNA: TGTGCCAGCAGCTTAACAGGGAGTCAGGAGACCCAGTACTTC. Its protein product is CASSLTGSQETQYF. Variable domain in full (rest from reference TRBV7-9 and TRBJ2-5): DTGVSQNPRHKITKRGQNVTFRCDPISEHNRLYWYRQTLGQGPEFLTYFQNEAQLEKSRLLSDRFSAERPKGSFSTLEIQRTEQGDSAMYLCASSLTGSQETQYFGPGTRLLVL.